This entry concerns a single TCR beta chain. Its specific antigen is unknown. Per-base qualities were not stored, and no clone one base away is much larger. Genomic DNA served as template for TCR beta VDJ combination and CDR3 sequence profiling. An Illumina HiSeq 2000 was the platform used for TCR repertoire sequencing. The authors processed their data as follows. TRBV/TRBJ rearrangement plots, CDR3 size and DJ length profiles, and Simpson's diversity index were used to assess repertoires. The most abundant DNA sequence in the deep sequencing data was defined as the immunodominant clone. CDR3 amino acid sequences were screened for sharing across subjects and were compared with published repertoires and the VDJdb database. TCRdb reran the public reads through fastp at Q25 and MiXCR, keeping productive beta chains. CDR3 protein duplicates are merged, each entry listing the most common genes and DNA. The V and J calls reflect TCRdb's pipeline rather than the authors' work. This sample holds 250,000 to 350,000 distinct CDR3 sequences; 56% were observed only once. The top ten clonotypes cover approximately 1.3% of the sample.

This entry is derived from a study of CD8+CD57+ T cells in acquired aplastic anemia (dated by TCRdb to 2017 to 2018). For context, the study as a whole: Extracted DNA from sorted CD4+ and CD8+ cells averaged about 2.9 ug, ranging from roughly 0.2 to 30 ug. CD8+CD57+ expansion was defined as a frequency above the mean frequency observed in healthy subjects.

Paper-wide results and their limitations: No significant difference in CD8+ Simpson's diversity was found between patients and healthy controls (P=0.060). About 28 CD8+ CDR3 sequences were found in both patients and controls but appeared to be highly expressed in patients and within the immunodominant clones of the patients.

From its cysteine to its phenylalanine, the CDR3 spans 17 amino acids. The DNA shown is the 51-base CDR3, in frame from base 1. From a lookup of the germline V gene, CDR1 and CDR2 are KGHDR and SFDVKD. From V the trimming removes 5 bases and from J it removes 4 bases, while the gene matches leave 13 bases of the junction unaccounted for. Flow cytometry had shown CD8+CD57+ cell expansion in the patients selected for sequencing. Every patient had a diagnosis of severe acquired aplastic anemia based on International Study of Aplastic Anemia and Agranulocytosis and Camitta criteria. At the time blood was sampled, none of the patients had received any therapy. In the study, sorted CD4+ and CD8+ blood T cells from patients with severe aplastic anemia and from healthy subjects underwent deep sequencing of TCR repertoires. Patients were enrolled under clinicaltrials.gov protocols 00001620, 01623167, 00001397, 00071045, 00081523 and 00961064 in the USA. Ficoll-Paque density gradient centrifugation was used to isolate peripheral blood mononuclear cells. Before DNA was extracted, CD4+ and CD8+ T cells were sorted using either FACS or magnetic beads.

The chain was built from TRBV24-1 and TRBJ2-5, with 9 central nucleotides matching TRBD2. The clonotype was recovered from a human donor with aplastic anemia. Sequencing used sorted CD4+, CD8+, or CD8+CD57+ T cells (not recorded which) from PBMCs. The encoded CDR3 is CATSATRGAGGRETQYF. The nucleotide sequence is TGTGCCACCAGTGCTACCCGGGGAGCGGGGGGAAGAGAGACCCAGTACTTC.